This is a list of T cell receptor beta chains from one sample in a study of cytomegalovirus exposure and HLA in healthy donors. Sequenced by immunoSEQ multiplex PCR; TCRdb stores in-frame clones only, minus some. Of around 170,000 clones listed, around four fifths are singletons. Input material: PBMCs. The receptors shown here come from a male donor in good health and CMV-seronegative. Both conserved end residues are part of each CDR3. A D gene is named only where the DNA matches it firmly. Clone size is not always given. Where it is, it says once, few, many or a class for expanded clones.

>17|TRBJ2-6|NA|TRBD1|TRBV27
TGTGCCAGCAGTCGGGGACAGAGCGACTCTGGGGCCAACGTCCTGACTTTC
CASSRGQSDSGANVLTF
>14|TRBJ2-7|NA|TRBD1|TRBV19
TGTGCCACGGGCCCGGGACAGGGAGTAAACGAGCAGTACTTC
CATGPGQGVNEQYF
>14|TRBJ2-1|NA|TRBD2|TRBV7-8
TGTGCCAGCAGCTGGGGACTAGCGGACAATGAGCAGTTCTTC
CASSWGLADNEQFF
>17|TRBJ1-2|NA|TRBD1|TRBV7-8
TGTGCCAGCAGCTACCAGGCGGACAGGGGCTCGAACTATGGCTACACCTTC
CASSYQADRGSNYGYTF
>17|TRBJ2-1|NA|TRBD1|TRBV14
TGTGCCAGCAGCCAAGATGGAGGCAGGGGGCCCTACAATGAGCAGTTCTTC
CASSQDGGRGPYNEQFF
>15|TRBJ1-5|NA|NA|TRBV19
TGTGCCAGTAGTATTCTGGAACAGGGTAATCAGCCCCAGCATTTT
CASSILEQGNQPQHF
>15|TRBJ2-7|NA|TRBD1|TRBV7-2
TGTGCCAGCAGCTTTCGGGACAGGGGTTCCGACGAGCAGTACTTC
CASSFRDRGSDEQYF
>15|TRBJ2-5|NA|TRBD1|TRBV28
TGTGCCAGCAGTTACGGACAGGCTTCGGTGGAGACCCAGTACTTC
CASSYGQASVETQYF
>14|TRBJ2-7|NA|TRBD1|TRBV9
TGTGCCAGCAGCGTAGCGGGACAGGGGTACGAGCAGTACTTC
CASSVAGQGYEQYF
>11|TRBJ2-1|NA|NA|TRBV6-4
TGTGCCAGCAGTGACTGCGGTGAGCAGTTCTTC
CASSDCGEQFF
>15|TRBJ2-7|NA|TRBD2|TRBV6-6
TGTGCCAGCTCCGAACCCAGCGGGGGGCAATACGAGCAGTACTTC
CASSEPSGGQYEQYF
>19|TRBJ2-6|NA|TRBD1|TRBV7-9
TGTGCCAGCAGCTTGAATACAGGGGGCGCTCGGTCTGGGGCCAACGTCCTGACTTTC
CASSLNTGGARSGANVLTF
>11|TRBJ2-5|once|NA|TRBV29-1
TGCAGCGTTGAGGGGGCTGAGACCCAGTACTTC
CSVEGAETQYF
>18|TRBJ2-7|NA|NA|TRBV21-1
TGTGCCAGCAGCAAAGCGGGCCCCGGACAGTCGTCACCCTACGAGCAGTACTTC
CASSKAGPGQSSPYEQYF
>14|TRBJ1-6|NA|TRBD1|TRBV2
TGTGCCAGCAGTGAGGACAGGGGGCAATCACCCCTCCACTTT
CASSEDRGQSPLHF